Sequencing of this TCR beta chain was carried out in a study of tumor-infiltrating lymphocytes in primary liver carcinoma. Study context: Samples gave roughly 3.65 to 7.5 million productive TCRbeta reads, similar across tissue types.

Both blood RNA, taken from unsorted whole blood, and germline DNA were extracted. The CDR3 is 15 amino acids. V shed 3 bases and J 3 bases; nucleotides not matched to a gene: 4. Germline loops: CDR1 SGHVS, CDR2 FQNEAQ. This clonotype was detected ten times or more. cDNA specific to TCR beta was made from about 550 ng of total RNA, with a constant-region primer employed for priming. ARM-PCR, slightly modified, supplied the TCR beta libraries through three nested multiplex PCR rounds. TRBV1-TRBV30 forward primers paired with a C-beta reverse primer were used in the first two PCR rounds, which ran approximately 10 cycles each. TCRdb processed the multiplex PCR reads anew with MiXCR; each CDR3 protein has one entry. Here the sample spans 250,000 to 400,000 distinct CDR3 sequences, less than 75% being singletons.

Material for sequencing was peripheral blood. The J gene is TRBJ2-1, the V gene TRBV7-8, with 8 bases matching TRBD2. The TCR comes from a man aged 40-49 years with primary liver carcinoma and hepatitis B virus infection. CDR3 in amino acids: CASSLTSAHYNEQFF. The CDR3 DNA is TGTGCCAGCAGCTTGACTAGCGCACACTACAATGAGCAGTTCTTC.